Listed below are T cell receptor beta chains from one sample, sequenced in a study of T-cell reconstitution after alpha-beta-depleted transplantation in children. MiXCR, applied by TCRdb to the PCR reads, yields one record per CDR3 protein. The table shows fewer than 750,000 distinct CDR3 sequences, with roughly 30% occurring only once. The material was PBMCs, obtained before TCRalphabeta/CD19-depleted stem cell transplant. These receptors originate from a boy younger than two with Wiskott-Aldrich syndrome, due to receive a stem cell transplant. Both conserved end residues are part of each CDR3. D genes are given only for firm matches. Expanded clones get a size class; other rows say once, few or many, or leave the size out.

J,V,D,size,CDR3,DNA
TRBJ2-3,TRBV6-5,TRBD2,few,CASSYGLAGDTQYF,TGTGCCAGCAGTTATGGACTAGCGGGAGATACGCAGTATTTT
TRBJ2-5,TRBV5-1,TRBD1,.,CASSLAGQKQETQYF,TGCGCCAGCAGCTTGGCGGGACAGAAGCAAGAGACCCAGTACTTC
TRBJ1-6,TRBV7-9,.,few,CASSLGQFNSPLHF,TGTGCCAGCAGCCTTGGACAGTTTAATTCACCCCTCCACTTT
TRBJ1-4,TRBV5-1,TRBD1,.,CASSLSRGGGEKLFF,TGCGCCAGCAGCTTATCCCGAGGGGGCGGAGAAAAACTGTTTTTT
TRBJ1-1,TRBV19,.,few,CASTPGPRGTEAFF,TGTGCCAGTACCCCCGGGCCCCGGGGGACTGAAGCTTTCTTT
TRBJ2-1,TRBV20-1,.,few,CSASDKGNEQFF,TGCAGTGCCAGTGATAAGGGCAATGAGCAGTTCTTC
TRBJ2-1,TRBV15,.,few,CATSRDRGPYNEQFF,TGTGCCACCAGCAGAGATCGGGGTCCCTACAATGAGCAGTTCTTC
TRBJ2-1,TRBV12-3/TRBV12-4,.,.,CASSPRLVGGNEQFF,TGTGCCAGCAGTCCCCGCCTAGTTGGGGGCAATGAGCAGTTCTTC
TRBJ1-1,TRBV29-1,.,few,CSGIPDGNTEAFF,TGCAGCGGAATTCCGGACGGGAACACTGAAGCTTTCTTT
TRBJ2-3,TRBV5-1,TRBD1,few,CASSLNRGQGPTDTQYF,TGCGCCAGCAGCCTCAACAGAGGACAGGGGCCCACAGATACGCAGTATTTT
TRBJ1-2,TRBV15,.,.,CATSSGTLYGYTF,TGTGCCACCAGCAGCGGGACACTTTATGGCTACACCTTC
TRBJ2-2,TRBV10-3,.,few,CAIRDTFPGELFF,TGTGCCATCAGGGACACTTTCCCCGGGGAGCTGTTTTTT
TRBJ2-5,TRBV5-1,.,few,CASSFGAEETQYF,TGCGCCAGCAGCTTTGGGGCGGAAGAGACCCAGTACTTC
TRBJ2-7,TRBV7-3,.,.,CASSLYFVCSYEQYF,TGTGCCAGCAGCTTATACTTCGTGTGTTCCTACGAGCAGTACTTC
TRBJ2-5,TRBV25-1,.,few,CASSAGLQETQYF,TGTGCCAGCAGTGCCGGACTGCAAGAGACCCAGTACTTC
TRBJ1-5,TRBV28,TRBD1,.,CASSLIAGGFSNQPQHF,TGTGCCAGCAGTTTGATCGCAGGGGGGTTTAGCAATCAGCCCCAGCATTTT
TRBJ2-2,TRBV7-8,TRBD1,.,CASSYRDREGELFF,TGTGCCAGCAGCTACCGGGACAGGGAAGGGGAGCTGTTTTTT